The 15 T cell receptor beta chains given below trace back to one sample, sequenced in a study of control samples from healthy donors and cancer patients. Using immunoSEQ multiplex PCR, the repertoire was profiled, and TCRdb retains in-frame clones only, with some absent. The data contain approximately 87,000 clones, roughly 93% of them seen just once; the ten biggest clones take up 0.95% to 1.5%. The sample comprised PBMCs. These TCRs come from a woman between 40 and 50 years old with lung cancer.

This chain connects TRBV11-2 to TRBJ2-7; 10 bases map to TRBD2. This CDR3 region has 15 residues. The V segment lost 8 bases and the J segment 6 bases; nucleotides outside the gene matches: 13. Germline V CDR1 and CDR2: SGHAT, FQNNGV. This CDR3 reads CASGPRLAGVAEQYF. The CDR3 DNA reads TGTGCCAGCGGACCTAGGCTAGCGGGGGTTGCCGAGCAGTACTTC.

The V gene is TRBV30, the J gene TRBJ1-2; 8 bases line up with TRBD1. V dropped 4 bases and J dropped 6; count of bases not matched to a gene: 13. In germline, CDR1 is GTSNPN, CDR2 SVGIG (reference sequence). The CDR3 is 15 amino acids. The chain's CDR3 is CAWTRTGGLGHGYTF. The CDR3 nucleotides read TGTGCCTGGACCCGAACAGGGGGATTGGGTCATGGCTACACCTTC.

Worth noting for this clone: At one boundary the junction diverges from the germline segment, which might be a read error. The V and J genes are TRBV23-1 and TRBJ2-1; a possible D gene is TRBD2 (5 bases). TRBV23-1 is noted as an ORF with a role that remains uncertain. The CDR3 runs to 12 residues. The DNA of the CDR3 is TGCGTCAGCAGTCAATCCGACGGAGGACCGTTCTTC. Protein product: CVSSQSDGGPFF.

The chain uses TRBV12-3 or TRBV12-4 and TRBJ1-2; D is ambiguous. The CDR3 totals 13 residues. V was clipped by 6 bases and J by 8 bases, with 16 bases between them. The CDR3 DNA follows: TGTGCCAGCAGCGTCTCGGTCAGGTTAGGCTACACCTTC. It codes for CASSVSVRLGYTF.

The gene calls are TRBV19 and TRBJ2-1, with a tentative D call TRBD2 (5 bases). The V end lost 0 bases, the J end lost 2 bases, and 11 bases lay between the germline ends. Germline-derived CDR1 and CDR2 are LNHDA and SQIVND (reference sequence). The CDR3 length is 16 residues. This CDR3 is CASSIDPGSTYNEQFF. The DNA for the CDR3 is TGTGCCAGTAGTATAGATCCGGGGAGTACCTACAATGAGCAGTTCTTC.

The V call is TRBV7-2, the J call TRBJ2-5, with a weak D call TRBD2 (6 bases). The CDR3 has 13 residues. CDR1 is SGHTA and CDR2 is FQGNSA in the germline V gene. Trimming cost V 5 bases and J 1 base, with 8 bases left between them. The CDR3 region is CASSGGLQETQYF. Written as DNA, the CDR3 is TGTGCCAGCAGCGGGGGACTCCAAGAGACCCAGTACTTC.

The chain is built from TRBV5-1 and TRBJ2-3, with 9 bases matching TRBD2. The ends lost 6 bases at V and 4 bases at J; junction bases unmatched: 12. Germline CDR1 SGHRS, CDR2 YFSETQ. The CDR3 runs to 16 residues. CDR3 region: CASNQSPLAGPDTQYF. CDR3 coding DNA: TGCGCCAGCAATCAATCCCCCCTAGCGGGGCCAGATACGCAGTATTTT.

The chain combines TRBV19 with TRBJ1-3; 9 bases match TRBD1. After removal of 6 bases from V and 0 bases from J, the junction contained 6 bases not matched to a gene. The CDR3 contains 16 residues. Germline V gene sequence: CDR1 LNHDA, CDR2 SQIVND (reference sequence). CDR3 nucleotides: TGTGCCAGTAGGTGGACAGGGGCCCGCTCTGGAAACACCATATATTTT. It yields the protein CASRWTGARSGNTIYF.

In the case of this clone: One junction end disagrees with the germline gene, perhaps due to a read error. The rearrangement uses TRBV2 and TRBJ1-4; D might be TRBD1 (5 bases). The CDR3 has 14 residues. From germline, CDR1 is SNHLY and CDR2 FYNNEI. The CDR3 protein is CVSSATDTNEKLFF. The CDR3 coding sequence is TGTGTCAGCAGCGCGACAGATACTAATGAAAAACTGTTTTTT.

The chain uses TRBV4-2 and TRBJ1-5; D is unresolved. Germline loops: CDR1 LGHNA, CDR2 YNFKEQ. This CDR3 region has 19 residues. Trimming cost V 0 bases and J 0 bases, with 18 bases left between them. CDR3 sequence (DNA): TGTGCCAGCAGCCAAGAAGGGCAGCCAGATTACTATAGCAATCAGCCCCAGCATTTT. Protein sequence: CASSQEGQPDYYSNQPQHF.

Only a few counts were recorded for this clone. V and J are TRBV2 and TRBJ2-7, with a tentative D call TRBD1 (6 bases). CDR1 and CDR2 from the germline V gene are SNHLY and FYNNEI. The CDR3 has 14 amino acids. V lost 3 bases and J lost 0, with 9 bases in between. CDR3 in DNA: TGTGCCAGCAGTGACAGGGGAAGCTCCTACGAGCAGTACTTC. Encoded protein: CASSDRGSSYEQYF. The variable domain in full, with the rest retrieved from reference TRBV2 and TRBJ2-7, is EPEVTQTPSHQVTQMGQEVILRCVPISNHLYFYWYRQILGQKVEFLVSFYNNEISEKSEIFDDQFSVERPDGSNFTLKIRSTKLEDSAMYFCASSDRGSSYEQYFGPGTRLTVT.

The rearrangement joins TRBV19 to TRBJ1-1, with no clear D. Germline CDR1 reads LNHDA; CDR2 reads SQIVND (reference sequence). V lost 3 bases, J lost 3 bases, and 8 bases lay in between. This CDR3 has 13 residues. The CDR3 here is CASSMFIHTEAFF. CDR3 nucleotides: TGTGCCAGTAGTATGTTCATCCACACTGAAGCTTTCTTT.

This chain uses TRBV12-3 or TRBV12-4 with TRBJ2-1; possibly TRBD1 for D (6 bases). This CDR3 spans 13 amino acids. With 3 bases removed from V and 6 bases from J, the gap between germline ends came to 9 bases. The CDR3 DNA follows: TGTGCCAGCAGTTTGGGCAGGGGCAATGAGCAGTTCTTC. Encoded protein: CASSLGRGNEQFF.

The V and J genes are TRBV18 and TRBJ1-1; TRBD1 aligns across 9 bases. J lost 4 bases, V lost 3 bases, and 6 bases had no gene match. CDR1 and CDR2 from the germline V gene are KGHSH and LQKENI. This CDR3 has 15 residues. The CDR3 loop is CASSPTGTGSTEAFF. The CDR3 region has the DNA TGTGCCAGCTCACCCACCGGGACAGGGAGCACTGAAGCTTTCTTT. Filled out from reference TRBV18 and TRBJ1-1, the complete variable domain reads NAGVMQNPRHLVRRRGQEARLRCSPMKGHSHVYWYRQLPEEGLKFMVYLQKENIIDESGMPKERFSAEFPKEGPSILRIQQVVRGDSAAYFCASSPTGTGSTEAFFGQGTRLTVV.

This chain uses TRBV7-8 with TRBJ1-1; tentative D call: TRBD1 (6 bases). Germline V lookup: CDR1 SGHVS, CDR2 FQNEAQ. This CDR3 is built from 14 residues. The V end was cut by 2 bases, the J end by 4 bases, with 11 bases between. For the CDR3, the DNA is TGTGCCAGCAGCTTAATAGGGGGAGGCACTGAAGCTTTCTTT. As protein: CASSLIGGGTEAFF.